The clone carrying this T cell receptor (beta chain) was recorded many times. The CDR3 sequence is 13 residues long. V dropped 6 bases and J dropped 7; count of bases not matched to a gene: 8. The germline V gene encodes CDR1 SEHNR and CDR2 FQNEAQ (reference sequence). The CDR3 regions of TCR beta were amplified from RNA transcripts. A first-round RT-PCR of the TCR CDR3 used the HTBI primer set. TCRdb used MiXCR to reprocess the multiplex PCR reads, holding one entry per CDR3 protein. The repertoire holds around 250,000 distinct CDR3 sequences, with more than 14% as singletons. The data stem from a study of T cells in Graves' hyperthyroidism and ophthalmopathy. Whole-study context: It was at initial diagnosis, before any treatment, that peripheral blood was collected.

Sequenced sample: blood. The genes are TRBV7-9 and TRBJ1-1, with TRBD1 identical over 7 bases. This clonotype originated in a woman in her thirties or forties with Graves' hyperthyroidism that later progressed to Graves' ophthalmopathy. The CDR3 spells CASRAGTAIEAFF. The CDR3 region has the DNA TGTGCCAGCAGAGCAGGGACAGCTATTGAAGCTTTCTTT.